One sample yielded the 8 T cell receptor beta chains listed below, sequenced in a study of T-cell memory formation after mild COVID-19. MiXCR, run by TCRdb on the 5' RACE reads, gives a single entry per CDR3 protein. This table has 300,000 to 400,000 distinct CDR3 sequences, around 30% appearing once. The sequencing sample was made of PBMCs or a T cell subset sorted from them (not recorded which). The receptors derive from an adult woman who had mild COVID-19 (a few samples of this study predate the infection). Cell type and time point are not known.

This clonotype was seen at least ten times. This chain joins TRBV29-1 and TRBJ2-3; D gene unclear. The ends were cut back, 4 bases at V and 2 bases at J, with 13 bases in the middle. This CDR3 is 14 amino acids long. CDR1 is SQVTM, CDR2 ANQGSEA, per germline. The CDR3 DNA sequence: TGCAGCGTTGCTTCCAGCGTCCCCACAGATACGCAGTATTTT. Translated: CSVASSVPTDTQYF.

This sequence joins TRBV5-5 and TRBJ2-1; weak D call: TRBD2 (5 bases). V was pared by 0 bases and J by 2 bases, with 9 bases between. Germline CDR1 SGHKS, CDR2 YYEKEE (reference sequence). The CDR3 covers 15 residues. CDR3 residues: CASSLARLPYNEQFF. CDR3 sequence (DNA): TGTGCCAGCAGCTTGGCAAGACTACCCTACAATGAGCAGTTCTTC.

V and J are TRBV7-2 and TRBJ2-1; 8 positions agree with TRBD2. The V gene end was trimmed by 2 bases and the J gene end by 10 bases; junction bases not matched to a gene: 13. This CDR3 spans 16 amino acids. Germline CDR1 and CDR2: SGHTA and FQGNSA. The chain's CDR3 is CASSLSAGGSVGEQFF. CDR3 coding DNA: TGTGCCAGCAGCTTAAGTGCGGGAGGCTCTGTAGGGGAGCAGTTCTTC.

The rearrangement links TRBV12-3 or TRBV12-4 to TRBJ2-3; D uncertain. The CDR3 consists of 13 residues. V lost 5 bases and J lost 2, with 8 bases in between. The CDR3 DNA reads TGTGCCAGCAGTGAAGCTTACACAGATACGCAGTATTTT. Translation: CASSEAYTDTQYF.

CDR3 residues: CASSQDRHTYEQYF. As DNA, the CDR3 is TGTGCCAGCAGCCAAGATCGACATACCTACGAGCAGTACTTC. The J gene is TRBJ2-7, the V gene TRBV3-1; D gene uncertain. This CDR3 region has 14 residues. The V gene lost 0 bases and the J gene lost 2 bases, with 8 bases spanning the gap. The V gene's germline CDR1 is LGHDT and CDR2 YNNKEL (reference sequence).

This chain connects TRBV20-1 to TRBJ2-7; D unresolved. With 6 bases removed from V and 1 base from J, the gap between germline ends came to 4 bases. The CDR3 contains 10 residues. The germline V gene encodes CDR1 DFQATT and CDR2 SNEGSKA (reference sequence). The CDR3 loop is CSATSYEQYF. DNA for the CDR3: TGCAGTGCCACTTCCTACGAGCAGTACTTC.

In this sample, this clonotype turned up a few times. The chain has TRBV12-3 or TRBV12-4 and TRBJ2-1; the D gene could be TRBD1 or TRBD2 (5 bases each). The ends were cut back, 3 bases at V and 6 bases at J, with 18 bases in the middle. The length of the CDR3 is 16 residues. The DNA for the CDR3 is TGTGCCAGCAGTTTCGGTTGGGGACCCCAGGCCAATGAGCAGTTCTTC. Translating it yields CASSFGWGPQANEQFF.

V gene TRBV4-1 combines with J gene TRBJ1-4; D may be TRBD1 (5 bases). V shed 0 bases and J shed 8 bases, with 16 bases lying between them. The CDR3 has 16 amino acids. Germline V gene lookup returns CDR1 MGHRA and CDR2 YSYEKL. This chain's CDR3 is CASSQEEEPRGEKLFF. CDR3 coding DNA: TGCGCCAGCAGCCAAGAAGAGGAACCGAGGGGCGAAAAACTGTTTTTT.